This TCR beta chain was recovered during a study of STAT5B mutations in CD4+ large granular lymphocyte leukemia. Study summary: Cryopreserved patient cells were CD8-depleted, then anti-CD4 bead selected.

V shed 8 bases and J shed 6 bases, with 16 bases lying between them. The CDR3 runs 13 residues. Germline V CDR1 and CDR2: MNHNS, SASEGT. General study findings and limits: 8/27 top patient clones versus 2/35 control clones were TRBV06-family.

As originally analysed: Productive clonotypes were detectable down to 2.59 x 10-5 frequency. The method was immunoSEQ multiplex PCR; TCRdb's version includes in-frame clones alone and lacks a portion of them. V, J and clone size are those of that table, while D and trimming were read from the DNA. Of approximately 2,500 clones listed, around 79% were seen once; the top ten hold roughly 91%. Points on this clone: The antigen is undetermined.

The V gene is TRBV6-1, the J gene TRBJ1-2; D remains ambiguous. The specimen sequenced was PBMCs. The clonotype originates from an older woman with CD4+ T-cell large granular lymphocyte leukemia. This CDR3 is CASSVFFFDGYTF. The CDR3 DNA reads TGTGCCAGCTCCGTTTTCTTTTTTGATGGCTACACCTTC.